This TCR beta chain was sequenced during a study of blood T cell repertoires in COVID-19. Study details: Samples representing acute and convalescent COVID-19 were sourced from the United States, Italy and Spain. From T cells, B-cell-depleted T cells, or PBMCs came the material, which was cDNA or gDNA.

Enrolment of Seattle patients took place during active infection, and they were followed longitudinally. In germline, CDR1 is LNHDA, CDR2 SQIVND (reference sequence). Trimming stripped 6 bases from V and 6 bases from J, with 12 bases between. This CDR3 is built from 13 residues. Authors' methods: How many nucleated cells were present was estimated from reference gene primer amplification. Data came from immunoSEQ multiplex PCR; TCRdb stores just in-frame clones and leaves some out. V, J and clone size are taken as reported in that table, and D and trimming were inferred from the DNA itself. The sample gives roughly 250,000 clones, 92% of which show up once; more than 0.65% is in the top ten.

The sequence came from a man aged 25-45 years with COVID-19, enrolled during active disease. The rearrangement uses TRBV19 and TRBJ2-1; TRBD1 might be the D (6 bases). The source material was peripheral blood. CDR3 amino acids: CASSEEGGNEQFF. The CDR3 DNA reads TGTGCCAGTAGCGAGGAAGGGGGCAATGAGCAGTTCTTC.